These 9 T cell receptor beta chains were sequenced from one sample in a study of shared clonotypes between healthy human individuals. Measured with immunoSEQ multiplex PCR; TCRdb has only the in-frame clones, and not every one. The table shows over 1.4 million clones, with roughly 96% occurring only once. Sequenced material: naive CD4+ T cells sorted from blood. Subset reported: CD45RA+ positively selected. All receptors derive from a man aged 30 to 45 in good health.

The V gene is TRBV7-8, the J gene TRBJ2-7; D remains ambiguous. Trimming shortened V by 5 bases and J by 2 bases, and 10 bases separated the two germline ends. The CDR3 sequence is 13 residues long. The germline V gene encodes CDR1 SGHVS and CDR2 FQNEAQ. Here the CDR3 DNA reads TGTGCCAGCAGCGTCACACAAACCTACGAGCAGTACTTC. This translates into CASSVTQTYEQYF.

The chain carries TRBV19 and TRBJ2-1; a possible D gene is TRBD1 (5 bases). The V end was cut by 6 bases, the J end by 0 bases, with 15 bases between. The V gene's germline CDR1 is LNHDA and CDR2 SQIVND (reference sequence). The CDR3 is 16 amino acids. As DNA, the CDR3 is TGTGCCAGTAGACCCACCTGGGGCGGCTCCTACAATGAGCAGTTCTTC. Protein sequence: CASRPTWGGSYNEQFF.

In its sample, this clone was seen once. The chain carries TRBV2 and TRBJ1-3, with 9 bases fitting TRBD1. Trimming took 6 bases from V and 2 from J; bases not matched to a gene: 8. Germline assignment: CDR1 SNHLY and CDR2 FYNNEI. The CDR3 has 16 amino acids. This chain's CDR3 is CASRKIRTGAGNTIYF. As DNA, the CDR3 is TGTGCCAGCAGGAAGATAAGGACAGGGGCTGGAAACACCATATATTTT.

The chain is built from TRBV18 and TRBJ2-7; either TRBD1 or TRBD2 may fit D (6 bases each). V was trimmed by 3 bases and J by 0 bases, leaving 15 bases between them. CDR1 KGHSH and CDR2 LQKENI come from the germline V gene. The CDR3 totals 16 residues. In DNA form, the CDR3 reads TGTGCCAGCTCACCGCCGGGGGCAGAGTACTCCTACGAGCAGTACTTC. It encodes CASSPPGAEYSYEQYF.

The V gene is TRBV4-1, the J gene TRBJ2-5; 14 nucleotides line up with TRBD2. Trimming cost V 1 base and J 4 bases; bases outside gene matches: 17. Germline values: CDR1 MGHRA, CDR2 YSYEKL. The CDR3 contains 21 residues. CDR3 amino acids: CASSQVQGGTSGRGIVETQYF. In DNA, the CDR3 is TGCGCCAGCAGCCAAGTTCAGGGGGGGACTAGCGGGAGAGGTATCGTAGAGACCCAGTACTTC.

The CDR3 region is CASTTEKQVTANYGYTF. CDR3 nucleotide sequence: TGCGCCAGCACGACGGAAAAACAGGTAACTGCTAACTATGGCTACACCTTC. This rearrangement joins TRBV10-1 to TRBJ1-2, with a tentative D call TRBD1 (5 bases). The CDR3 extends over 17 amino acids. Trimming stripped 7 bases from V and 0 bases from J, with 21 bases between. Germline V lookup: CDR1 WNHNN, CDR2 SYGVQD (reference sequence).

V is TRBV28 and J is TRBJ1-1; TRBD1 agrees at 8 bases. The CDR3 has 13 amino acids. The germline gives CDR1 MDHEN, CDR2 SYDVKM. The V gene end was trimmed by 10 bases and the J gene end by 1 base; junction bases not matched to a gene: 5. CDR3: CAITGTGNTEAFF. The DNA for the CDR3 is TGTGCCATCACCGGGACAGGGAACACTGAAGCTTTCTTT.

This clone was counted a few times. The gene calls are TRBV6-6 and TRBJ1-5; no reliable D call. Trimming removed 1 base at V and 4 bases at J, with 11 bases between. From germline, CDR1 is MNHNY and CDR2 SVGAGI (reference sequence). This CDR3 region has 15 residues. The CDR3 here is CASSYLGTFNQPQHF. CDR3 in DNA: TGTGCCAGCAGTTACTTGGGCACCTTTAATCAGCCCCAGCATTTT.

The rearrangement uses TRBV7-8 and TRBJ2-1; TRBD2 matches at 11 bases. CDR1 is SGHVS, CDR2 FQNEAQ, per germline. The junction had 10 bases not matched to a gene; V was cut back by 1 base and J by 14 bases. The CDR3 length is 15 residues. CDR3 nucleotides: TGTGCCAGCAGCTTAGGGCTTAGGACTAGCGGGTTTAAGTTCTTC. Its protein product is CASSLGLRTSGFKFF.